One sample yielded the 3 T cell receptor beta chains listed below, sequenced in a study of shared clonotypes between healthy human individuals. The repertoire was sequenced with immunoSEQ multiplex PCR; TCRdb's copy has only in-frame clones and lacks some. The repertoire holds millions of clones, 95% seen once, with around 0.13% in the top ten. The sequencing sample was made of naive CD4+ T cells sorted from blood. As for subset: CD45RA+ positively selected. These receptors were obtained from a young man in good health.

The chain uses TRBV7-2 and TRBJ2-3, with TRBD1 as a possible D gene (6 bases). Germline loops: CDR1 SGHTA, CDR2 FQGNSA. The V end was cut by 1 base, the J end by 9 bases, with 8 bases between. This CDR3 has 12 residues. The CDR3 DNA is TGTGCCAGCAGCTTAGACCAGGGGACGCAGTATTTT. It codes for CASSLDQGTQYF.

This rearrangement joins TRBV30 to TRBJ1-1, with a possible D match to TRBD1 (6 bases). V was clipped by 2 bases and J by 1 base, with 11 bases between them. CDR3 size: 14 residues. The germline CDR1 and CDR2 sequences are GTSNPN and SVGIG (reference sequence). CDR3 region: CAWSPRGQNTEAFF. DNA for the CDR3: TGTGCCTGGAGTCCACGGGGGCAGAACACTGAAGCTTTCTTT.

The V and J genes are TRBV11-3 and TRBJ2-3; the D is unclear. The CDR3 loop spans 15 amino acids. V was clipped by 0 bases and J by 4 bases, with 11 bases between them. Germline-derived CDR1 and CDR2 are SGHNT and YENEEA. The CDR3 spells CASSLEGSKADTQYF. CDR3 nucleotide sequence: TGTGCCAGCAGCTTAGAGGGATCCAAAGCAGATACGCAGTATTTT.